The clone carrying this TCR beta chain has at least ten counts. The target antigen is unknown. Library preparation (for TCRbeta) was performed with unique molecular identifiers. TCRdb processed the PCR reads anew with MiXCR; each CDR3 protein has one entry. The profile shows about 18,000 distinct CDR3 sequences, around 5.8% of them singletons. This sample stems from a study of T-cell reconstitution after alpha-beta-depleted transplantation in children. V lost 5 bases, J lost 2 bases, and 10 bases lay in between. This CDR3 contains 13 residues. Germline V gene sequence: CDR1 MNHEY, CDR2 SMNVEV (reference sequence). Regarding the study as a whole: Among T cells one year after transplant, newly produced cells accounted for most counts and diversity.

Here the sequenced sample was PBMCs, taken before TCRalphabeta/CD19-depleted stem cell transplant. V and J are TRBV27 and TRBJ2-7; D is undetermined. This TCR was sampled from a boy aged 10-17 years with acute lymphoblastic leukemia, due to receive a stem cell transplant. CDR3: CASSIFGPYEQYF. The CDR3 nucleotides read TGTGCCAGCAGTATCTTCGGACCCTACGAGCAGTACTTC.